Here is one T cell receptor beta chain with its context. These data belong to a study of blood T cell repertoires in COVID-19. About the study: Sample material is recorded as cDNA or gDNA derived from T cells, B-cell-depleted T cells, or PBMCs.

The CDR3 consists of 14 residues. Germline assignment: CDR1 SGDLS and CDR2 YYNGEE. V was shortened by 4 bases and J by 0 bases, with 10 bases between the two germline ends. In the original workflow: Nucleated cell number was recorded as an estimate derived from reference gene primer amplification. Here immunoSEQ multiplex PCR was the method, and the copy in TCRdb shows in-frame clones only, minus some. From that table come the V and J calls and clone size; the DNA was used to work out D and trimming. In the table there are approximately 530,000 clones, roughly nine tenths of which are singletons. Seattle-derived patients entered the study during active infection and were followed longitudinally.

J is TRBJ1-1 and V is TRBV9; weak D call: TRBD1 (5 bases). The receptor's source is a woman between 45 and 65 years old with COVID-19, enrolled during active disease. Sequencing was performed on peripheral blood. The CDR3 nucleotides are TGTGCCAGCAGCCAGGGCCCCATGAACACTGAAGCTTTCTTT. Its protein product is CASSQGPMNTEAFF.